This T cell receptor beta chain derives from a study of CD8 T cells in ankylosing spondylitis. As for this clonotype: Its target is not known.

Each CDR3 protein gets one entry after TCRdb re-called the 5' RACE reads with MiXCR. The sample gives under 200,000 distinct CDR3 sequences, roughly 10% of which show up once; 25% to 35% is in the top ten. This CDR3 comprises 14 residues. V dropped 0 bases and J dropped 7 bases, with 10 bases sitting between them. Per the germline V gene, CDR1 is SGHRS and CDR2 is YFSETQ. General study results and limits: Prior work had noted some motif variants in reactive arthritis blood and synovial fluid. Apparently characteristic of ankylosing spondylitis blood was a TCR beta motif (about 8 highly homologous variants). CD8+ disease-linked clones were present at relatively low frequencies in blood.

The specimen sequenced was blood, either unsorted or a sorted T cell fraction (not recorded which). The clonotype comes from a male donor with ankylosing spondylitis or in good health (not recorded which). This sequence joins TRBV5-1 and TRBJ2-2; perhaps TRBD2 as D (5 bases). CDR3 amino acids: CASSLALGGGELFF. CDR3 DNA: TGCGCCAGCAGCTTGGCCCTCGGAGGCGGGGAGCTGTTTTTT.